The 30 T cell receptor beta chains below all came from one sample that was sequenced in a study of post-analysis software for immune sequencing data. Each TCR beta cDNA library carried unique molecular identifiers. Using its own MiXCR run on the PCR reads, TCRdb lists one record per CDR3 protein. Of 180,000 or so distinct CDR3 sequences in the sample, approximately 28% are singletons; the top ten hold more than 3%. The study, taken as a whole, reports: Controls showed lower frequencies than patients for roughly 5 TRBV segments, and TRBV5-6, TRBV5-1 and TRBV20-1 were among these.

These TCRs' antigens remain unknown. Sequenced input: blood. These receptors were obtained from a girl aged 2-17 years with multiple sclerosis.

As regards this clonotype: This may stem from a read error, because a much larger clone lies one nucleotide away. The chain has TRBV20-1 and TRBJ1-2; TRBD1 aligns across 9 bases. The junction had 7 bases not matched to a gene; V was cut back by 5 bases and J by 6 bases. This CDR3 has 13 residues. Germline values: CDR1 DFQATT, CDR2 SNEGSKA (reference sequence). The CDR3 loop reads CSAGGGTGNGYTF. DNA for the CDR3: TGCAGTGCTGGTGGCGGGACAGGGAATGGCTACACCTTC.

The table lists this clonotype with a few counts. The chain has TRBV12-3 or TRBV12-4 and TRBJ1-1; D gene unclear. Trimming removed 3 bases at V and 0 bases at J, with 8 bases between. This CDR3 has 14 residues. This chain's CDR3 is CASSFAGLNTEAFF. The CDR3 bases are TGTGCCAGCAGTTTCGCCGGCCTGAACACTGAAGCTTTCTTT.

This clonotype was seen repeatedly, ten times or more. The J gene is TRBJ1-3, the V gene TRBV12-3 or TRBV12-4; D not certain. The CDR3 extends over 16 amino acids. The V end was cut by 4 bases, the J end by 5 bases, with 18 bases between. The CDR3 region has the DNA TGTGCCAGCAGTTCGGGTCGGGCAGCGGGGAGAAACACCATATATTTT. It is translated as CASSSGRAAGRNTIYF.

Only a few counts were recorded for this clonotype. The rearrangement links TRBV20-1 to TRBJ2-3; 16 nucleotides line up with TRBD2. Trimming removed 0 bases from V and 4 bases from J; junction bases left unmatched: 1. The germline gives CDR1 DFQATT, CDR2 SNEGSKA (reference sequence). The CDR3 has 16 residues. The DNA of the CDR3 is TGCAGTGCTAGAGAAGGGACTAGCGGGGGGGCAGATACGCAGTATTTT. Protein product: CSAREGTSGGADTQYF.

The chain joins TRBV7-2 to TRBJ1-1, with TRBD1 as a possible D gene (6 bases). The CDR3 covers 15 residues. Looked up from germline, CDR1 is SGHTA and CDR2 is FQGNSA. V gave up 1 base and J gave up 1 base, with 10 bases separating them. CDR3 sequence reads: CASSLEGGWNTEAFF. CDR3 bases: TGTGCCAGCAGCTTAGAGGGGGGCTGGAACACTGAAGCTTTCTTT. The full variable domain, with the rest looked up from reference TRBV7-2 and TRBJ1-1, is GAGVSQSPSNKVTEKGKDVELRCDPISGHTALYWYRQSLGQGLEFLIYFQGNSAPDKSGLPSDRFSAERTGGSVSTLTIQRTQQEDSAVYLCASSLEGGWNTEAFFGQGTRLTVV.

The chain links TRBV20-1 to TRBJ2-3, with 7 positions matching TRBD2. The CDR3 extends over 15 amino acids. Germline CDR1 and CDR2: DFQATT and SNEGSKA (reference sequence). Trimming took 0 bases from V and 0 from J; bases not matched to a gene: 3. The CDR3 DNA sequence: TGCAGTGCTAGAGATCTAGCGGAGAGCACAGATACGCAGTATTTT. Protein product: CSARDLAESTDTQYF.

Many counts were recorded for this clonotype. The rearrangement uses TRBV12-3 or TRBV12-4 and TRBJ1-2; TRBD1 is a possible D gene (5 bases). CDR3 length: 14 residues. The germline V and J ends were trimmed by 5 bases and 2 bases, with 12 bases remaining between them. DNA of the CDR3: TGTGCCAGCAGTAGTAGGGGACCCAACTATGGCTACACCTTC. It translates to CASSSRGPNYGYTF.

This clonotype was detected only a few times. The V call is TRBV6-6, the J call TRBJ1-1; D not resolved. CDR1 and CDR2 (germline): MNHNY, SVGAGI (reference sequence). V was cut by 2 bases and J by 3 bases, with 10 bases left in between. The CDR3 has 14 residues. CDR3 nucleotide sequence: TGTGCCAGCAGTTACAAGGGAAGGGACACTGAAGCTTTCTTT. It encodes CASSYKGRDTEAFF.

The rearrangement links TRBV6-6 to TRBJ1-1; perhaps TRBD1 as D (6 bases). The CDR3 is made up of 14 amino acids. Germline V gene lookup returns CDR1 MNHNY and CDR2 SVGAGI (reference sequence). Between the trimmed V and J ends, which lost 6 bases and 3 bases, there was a span of 14 bases. In DNA form, the CDR3 reads TGTGCCAGCAGCCCGACAGGTACGGACACTGAAGCTTTCTTT. This codes for CASSPTGTDTEAFF.

This chain joins TRBV2 and TRBJ2-3; 8 bases fit TRBD2. The germline V gene encodes CDR1 SNHLY and CDR2 FYNNEI. This CDR3 spans 18 amino acids. V gave up 3 bases and J gave up 0 bases; unmatched junction bases: 11. CDR3 in DNA: TGTGCCAGCAGTGACCTCGGGGGGGATTTCTTTAGCACAGATACGCAGTATTTT. This gives the protein CASSDLGGDFFSTDTQYF. Together with reference TRBV2 and TRBJ2-3, the CDR3 gives the full variable domain: EPEVTQTPSHQVTQMGQEVILRCVPISNHLYFYWYRQILGQKVEFLVSFYNNEISEKSEIFDDQFSVERPDGSNFTLKIRSTKLEDSAMYFCASSDLGGDFFSTDTQYFGPGTRLTVL.

Concerning this clonotype: A much larger clone lies one base from this, so it may be a read error. V gene TRBV20-1 combines with J gene TRBJ2-1, with D possibly TRBD1 on 6 matching bases. Near its end, the DNA agrees better with TRBJ2-7, so the J call may be wrong. CDR1 is DFQATT, CDR2 SNEGSKA, per germline (reference sequence). This CDR3 is 15 amino acids long. The DNA of the CDR3 is TGCAGTGCTAGAGATTTTGGGACAAAGTACAATGAGCAGTACTTC. Protein sequence: CSARDFGTKYNEQYF.

The chain uses TRBV6-2 or TRBV6-3 and TRBJ1-1; D not certain. The CDR3 loop spans 12 amino acids. From germline, CDR1 is MNHEY and CDR2 SVGEGT. Trimming removed 6 bases at V and 9 bases at J, with 14 bases between. The CDR3 is CASRPPRLKAFF. The CDR3 bases are TGTGCCAGCAGGCCCCCGAGGCTTAAAGCTTTCTTT.

The chain joins TRBV4-2 to TRBJ1-2; no definite D call. V lost 0 bases, J lost 2 bases, and 13 bases lay in between. The germline CDR1 and CDR2 sequences are LGHNA and YNFKEQ. This CDR3 spans 16 amino acids. DNA for the CDR3: TGTGCCAGCAGCCAAGATGGACCAACTTTAAACTATGGCTACACCTTC. Its translation is CASSQDGPTLNYGYTF.

This clonotype was seen at least ten times. V and J are TRBV10-2 and TRBJ2-3; the match to TRBD2 covers 8 bases. Per the germline V gene, CDR1 is WSHSY and CDR2 is SAAADI. The CDR3 runs to 17 residues. V was clipped by 2 bases and J by 3 bases; unmatched bases: 10. CDR3 sequence (DNA): TGCGCCAGCAGTGAGATCGGGACTAGGGGAGGGACAGATACGCAGTATTTT. It yields the protein CASSEIGTRGGTDTQYF.

Concerning this clonotype: A read error is possible here, since a much larger clone lies one base away. The V and J genes are TRBV27 and TRBJ2-7; D not certain. The CDR3 totals 15 residues. Germline V gene data show CDR1 as MNHEY and CDR2 as SMNVEV (reference sequence). The CDR3 loop reads CASSPLSSRSYGQYF. The CDR3 region has the DNA TGTGCCAGCAGTCCCCTATCGTCCCGGTCTTACGGGCAGTACTTC.

The sample holds a few counts of this clonotype. The chain links TRBV30 to TRBJ2-1; tentatively, D is TRBD1 or TRBD2 (5 bases each). Germline V lookup: CDR1 GTSNPN, CDR2 SVGIG (reference sequence). This CDR3 has 14 residues. CDR3 nucleotides: TGTGCTCGGTCCTACGGGGCCTCCTACAATGAGCAGTTCTTC. Its translation: CARSYGASYNEQFF.

The V and J genes are TRBV27 and TRBJ2-1; 7 bases map to TRBD2. V dropped 2 bases and J dropped 9; count of bases not matched to a gene: 7. The CDR3 spans 14 residues. Looked up from germline, CDR1 is MNHEY and CDR2 is SMNVEV (reference sequence). Written as DNA, the CDR3 is TGTGCCAGCAGTTTAGCGGGAGTCCGGCCTGAGCAGTTCTTC. Translation: CASSLAGVRPEQFF.

This clonotype occurred many times. The V call is TRBV4-1, the J call TRBJ2-7, with D perhaps being TRBD1 or TRBD2 (5 bases each). The germline CDR1 and CDR2 sequences are MGHRA and YSYEKL. Trimming left V 5 bases short and J 6 bases short, with 17 bases between. This CDR3 has 14 amino acids. CDR3 amino acids: CASSGGLQVREQYF. CDR3 nucleotide sequence: TGCGCCAGCAGCGGGGGTCTTCAGGTCCGCGAGCAGTACTTC.

Worth noting for this clonotype: A much larger clone sits a single nucleotide away, making a read error possible. The chain joins TRBV27 to TRBJ2-7; 9 bases map to TRBD1. With 5 bases clipped from V and 3 bases from J, the junction kept 8 bases outside the gene matches. The CDR3 runs 15 residues. Looked up from germline, CDR1 is MNHEY and CDR2 is SMNVEV (reference sequence). CDR3 DNA: TGTGCCAGCAGTCGGGGACAGGGAGGCCGCTACGAGCAGTACTTC. Its protein product is CASSRGQGGRYEQYF.

This clonotype was seen at least ten times. This sequence joins TRBV28 and TRBJ2-3; no clear D. Germline CDR1 MDHEN, CDR2 SYDVKM. V lost 9 bases, J lost 0 bases, and 7 bases lay in between. The CDR3 covers 12 residues. The CDR3 DNA follows: TGTGCCAGGCCTAGGAGCACAGATACGCAGTATTTT. It specifies CARPRSTDTQYF.

This clonotype was seen only a few times. The V and J genes are TRBV4-2 and TRBJ2-3, with 11 bases fitting TRBD2. The CDR3 is 19 residues long. Trimming cost V 0 bases and J 10 bases; bases outside gene matches: 18. Germline V lookup: CDR1 LGHNA, CDR2 YNFKEQ. As DNA, the CDR3 is TGTGCCAGCAGCCAAGATCCCGGTAGCGGGAGGGCCCCGCGAGCGGCGCAGTATTTT. Encoded protein: CASSQDPGSGRAPRAAQYF.

Comments on this clonotype: This may stem from a read error, because a much larger clone lies one nucleotide away. This chain links TRBV25-1 with TRBJ2-3; D is perhaps TRBD1 or TRBD2 (5 bases each). This CDR3 is 16 amino acids long. Germline values: CDR1 MGHDK, CDR2 SYGVNS. The CDR3: CASSEGLGRYTGTQYF. CDR3 sequence (DNA): TGTGCCAGCAGTGAAGGTCTAGGGAGATACACAGGTACGCAGTATTTT.

With regard to this clonotype: At one of its ends the junction is not consistent with the germline gene, which may arise from a read error. The rearrangement links TRBV20-1 to TRBJ1-1; D is ambiguous. CDR1 DFQATT and CDR2 SNEGSKA come from the germline V gene (reference sequence). The CDR3 totals 13 residues. This CDR3 reads CGARASANTEAFF. The CDR3 DNA follows: TGCGGTGCTAGAGCTTCGGCGAACACTGAAGCTTTCTTT.

This clonotype was seen a handful of times. CDR3 sequence (DNA): TGCGCCAGCAGCGCCGCCGGGACGCCGAACTACGAGCAGTACTTC. Protein: CASSAAGTPNYEQYF. The rearrangement joins TRBV5-1 to TRBJ2-7, with D perhaps being TRBD1 or TRBD2 (5 bases each). The V gene lost 4 bases and the J gene lost 3 bases, with 17 bases spanning the gap. CDR3 length: 15 residues. Germline CDR1 and CDR2: SGHRS and YFSETQ.

The chain is built from TRBV3-1 and TRBJ1-1, with D tentatively TRBD1 (5 bases). Trimming took off 0 bases at V and 1 base at J, with 12 bases between the two ends. Per germline, CDR1 LGHDT and CDR2 YNNKEL (reference sequence). CDR3 length: 16 amino acids. The CDR3 DNA sequence: TGTGCCAGCAGCCAAGAAAGGGGCCGGTCGAACACTGAAGCTTTCTTT. It encodes CASSQERGRSNTEAFF.

V and J are TRBV6-5 and TRBJ2-7; D call uncertain. The V and J ends lost 5 bases and 7 bases respectively, with 15 bases between them. CDR1 is MNHEY and CDR2 is SVGAGI in the germline V gene. This CDR3 region has 13 residues. The CDR3 DNA follows: TGTGCCAGCAGTCCGGGTCAACTCAATGAGCAGTACTTC. It encodes CASSPGQLNEQYF.

This clonotype was recorded at least ten times. V gene TRBV6-5 combines with J gene TRBJ2-5, with D unclear. V was clipped by 5 bases and J by 0 bases, with 10 bases between them. The germline V gene has CDR1 MNHEY and CDR2 SVGAGI. The CDR3 sequence is 14 residues long. CDR3 loop: CASSPNLYQETQYF. The CDR3 nucleotides are TGTGCCAGCAGTCCGAATCTGTACCAAGAGACCCAGTACTTC.

This clonotype was detected a few times. Given a much more abundant clone one base away, this may be a read error. The chain employs TRBV20-1 and TRBJ2-3; possibly TRBD2 for D (6 bases). The CDR3 has 15 amino acids. Germline lookup yields CDR1 DFQATT and CDR2 SNEGSKA (reference sequence). V was pared by 4 bases and J by 1 base, with 15 bases between. The CDR3 DNA reads TGCAGTGCTATGCCCGGGGTAGCGGGCACAGATACGCAGTATTTT. Residues: CSAMPGVAGTDTQYF.

As to this clonotype: A much larger clone lies a single base off, so this may be a read error. The chain carries TRBV6-5 and TRBJ2-1; possible D gene TRBD1, 5 bases. CDR1 is MNHEY and CDR2 is SVGAGI in the germline V gene. The CDR3 has 16 residues. The CDR3 region is CASSYSGVLGDNKQFF. CDR3 nucleotides: TGTGCCAGCAGTTACTCAGGGGTGTTAGGCGACAATAAGCAGTTCTTC.

Ten or more counts support this clonotype. This chain uses TRBV7-9 with TRBJ2-1; 7 positions agree with TRBD1. The length of the CDR3 is 15 residues. Germline-derived CDR1 and CDR2 are SEHNR and FQNEAQ (reference sequence). Trimming at V came to 8 bases and at J to 4 bases, leaving 11 bases not matched to a gene. The CDR3 is CASPTGAGEYNEQFF. The CDR3 DNA follows: TGTGCCAGCCCCACAGGGGCTGGGGAGTACAATGAGCAGTTCTTC.